One and the same sample provided the 11 T cell receptor beta chains below, sequenced in a study of blood T cell repertoires in COVID-19. The repertoire was sequenced with immunoSEQ multiplex PCR; TCRdb's copy has only in-frame clones and lacks some. Counted here are roughly 39,000 clones, 85% to 90% occurring once; the ten biggest clones make up around 24%. Sequenced input: peripheral blood. The receptors were gathered from a man in his fifties with active or convalescent COVID-19.

The chain carries TRBV6-6 and TRBJ1-1; tentatively, D is TRBD1 (6 bases). CDR3 length: 13 residues. Germline V gene sequence: CDR1 MNHNY, CDR2 SVGAGI (reference sequence). The V gene lost 7 bases and the J gene lost 4 bases, with 13 bases spanning the gap. In DNA, the CDR3 is TGTGCCAGCATCTTACAGGGCAGCACTGAAGCTTTCTTT. This gives the protein CASILQGSTEAFF.

This sequence joins TRBV11-2 and TRBJ2-2, with 7 positions matching TRBD2. J gave up 5 bases and V 6 bases, and 12 bases lay outside the gene matches. CDR1 and CDR2 from the germline V gene are SGHAT and FQNNGV. There are 16 residues in the CDR3. This CDR3 reads CASRLGGAGLTGELFF. The CDR3 DNA reads TGTGCCAGCAGGCTCGGGGGAGCGGGACTTACCGGGGAGCTGTTTTTT.

This chain joins TRBV5-8 and TRBJ2-7, with TRBD1 matching over 7 bases. This CDR3 has 13 residues. Germline V gives CDR1 SGHTS, CDR2 YDEGEE. After removal of 2 bases from V and 5 bases from J, the junction contained 4 bases not matched to a gene. In DNA form, the CDR3 reads TGTGCCAGCAGCTTACGGGACAGAGACGAGCAGTACGTC. It codes for CASSLRDRDEQYV.

The chain uses TRBV9 and TRBJ2-5, with a tentative D call TRBD1 (6 bases). Trimming pared 4 bases from V and 0 bases from J, leaving 16 bases between. CDR1 and CDR2 from the germline V gene are SGDLS and YYNGEE. The CDR3 is 16 amino acids. CDR3 protein: CASSPRTDTYQETQYF. CDR3 nucleotide sequence: TGTGCCAGCAGCCCGCGGACAGATACGTACCAAGAGACCCAGTACTTC.

The chain carries TRBV7-9 and TRBJ1-3; D remains unclear. The CDR3 is 15 amino acids. Deletions cut 2 bases from V and 9 bases from J, with 17 bases between. Per germline, CDR1 SEHNR and CDR2 FQNEAQ (reference sequence). The CDR3 sequence is CASSLTKPGDSTIYF. The CDR3 coding sequence is TGTGCCAGCAGCTTAACTAAGCCTGGTGATAGCACCATATATTTT.

J is TRBJ2-1 and V is TRBV2, with TRBD2 identical over 12 bases. The CDR3 has 13 residues. V trimming: 6 bases; J trimming: 7 bases; junction bases outside the gene matches: 1. Per germline, CDR1 SNHLY and CDR2 FYNNEI. The CDR3 region is CASSGLAGNEQFF. The CDR3 DNA reads as TGTGCCAGCAGCGGACTAGCGGGGAATGAGCAGTTCTTC.

The rearrangement uses TRBV5-4 and TRBJ2-5; 9 positions agree with TRBD2. The CDR3 has 15 amino acids. CDR1 SGHNT and CDR2 YYREEE come from the germline V gene (reference sequence). Losses at the gene ends were 4 bases for V and 5 bases for J; bases not matched to a gene: 9. Written as DNA, the CDR3 is TGTGCCAGCAGCCCCGCGGGAGGGCCCGGGGAGACCCAGTACTTC. Translated: CASSPAGGPGETQYF. The full variable domain, its missing parts supplied by reference TRBV5-4 and TRBJ2-5, is ETGVTQSPTHLIKTRGQQVTLRCSSQSGHNTVSWYQQALGQGPQFIFQYYREEENGRGNFPPRFSGLQFPNYSSELNVNALELDDSALYLCASSPAGGPGETQYFGPGTRLLVL.

The J gene is TRBJ2-1, the V gene TRBV11-3; TRBD2 might be the D (7 bases). V dropped 0 bases and J dropped 5 bases, with 26 bases sitting between them. The germline V gene has CDR1 SGHNT and CDR2 YENEEA. The CDR3 consists of 20 residues. The CDR3 here is CASSLDSWGDGGPPDNEQFF. The CDR3 DNA sequence: TGTGCCAGCAGCTTAGATTCTTGGGGGGACGGGGGGCCGCCCGACAATGAGCAGTTCTTC.

The chain links TRBV12-3 or TRBV12-4 to TRBJ1-1; D is unclear. Trimming shortened V by 0 bases and J by 5 bases, and 4 bases separated the two germline ends. The length of the CDR3 is 12 residues. The CDR3 region has the DNA TGTGCCAGCAGTTTAGCCGTTACTGAAGCTTTCTTT. Its translation: CASSLAVTEAFF.

This clone was picked up a small number of times. The chain has TRBV18 and TRBJ2-5; no definite D call. Germline V gene lookup returns CDR1 KGHSH and CDR2 LQKENI. V lost 2 bases to trimming and J lost 4 bases, with 8 bases between them. This CDR3 region has 13 residues. The CDR3: CASSPVAGETQYF. For the CDR3, the DNA is TGTGCCAGCTCACCAGTTGCAGGAGAGACCCAGTACTTC.

A single count supports this clone. The chain recombines TRBV10-2 with TRBJ2-7; 10 nucleotides agree with TRBD2. This CDR3 has 14 amino acids. Germline-derived CDR1 and CDR2 are WSHSY and SAAADI. J was trimmed by 0 bases and V by 8 bases; bases with no gene match: 4. In DNA form, the CDR3 reads TGCGCCAGCCGGGCTAGCGGGAGCTCCTACGAGCAGTACTTC. Amino acid sequence: CASRASGSSYEQYF.